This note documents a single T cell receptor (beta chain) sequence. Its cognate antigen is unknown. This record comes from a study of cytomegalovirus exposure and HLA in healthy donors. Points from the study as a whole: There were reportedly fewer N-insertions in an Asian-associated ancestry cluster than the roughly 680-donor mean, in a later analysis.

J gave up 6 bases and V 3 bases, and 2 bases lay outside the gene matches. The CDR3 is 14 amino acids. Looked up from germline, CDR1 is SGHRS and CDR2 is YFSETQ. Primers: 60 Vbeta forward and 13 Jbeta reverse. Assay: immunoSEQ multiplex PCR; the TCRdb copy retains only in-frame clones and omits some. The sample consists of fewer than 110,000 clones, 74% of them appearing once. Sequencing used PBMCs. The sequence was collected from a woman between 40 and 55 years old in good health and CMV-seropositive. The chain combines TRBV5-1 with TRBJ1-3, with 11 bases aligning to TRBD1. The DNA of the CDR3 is TGCGCCAGCAGCTGGACAGGGGGCGTAAACACCATATATTTT. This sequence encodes CASSWTGGVNTIYF.